The TCR beta chain described here comes from a study of T cell responses to AZD1222 COVID-19 vaccine. Germline V gene lookup returns CDR1 SGHRS and CDR2 YFSETQ. The ends lost 0 bases at V and 3 bases at J; junction bases unmatched: 7. The CDR3 contains 17 residues. Generated by immunoSEQ multiplex PCR, the TCRdb table keeps only in-frame clones and is missing some. The table lists 150,000 to 250,000 clones, about nine tenths of them singletons, with around 3.5% in the top ten. Overall study results and limits: Repertoires were obtained solely post-peak T cell response. Following two doses of AZD1222, Spike-specific TCR breadth and depth rose. Researchers report vaccine-associated CD4 TCRs spanning spike, with dominance at 160-218 and 743-854.

As regards this clone: Antigen unknown.

This clonotype originated in an adult who received the AZD1222 COVID-19 vaccine. The sequencing used peripheral blood, collected 28 days after the second AZD1222 dose. This chain links TRBV5-1 with TRBJ2-7; 12 bases match TRBD2. In DNA form, the CDR3 reads TGCGCCAGCAGCTTGGATAGGACTAGCGGGAACAACTACGAGCAGTACTTC. Protein: CASSLDRTSGNNYEQYF.